One sample yielded the 18 T cell receptor beta chains listed below, sequenced in a study of shared clonotypes between healthy human individuals. The method was immunoSEQ multiplex PCR; TCRdb's version includes in-frame clones alone and lacks a portion of them. The table includes some 2,000,000 clones, roughly 96% detected once. Input material: naive CD4+ T cells sorted from blood. Noted subset: CD45RA+ positively selected. The source is a man between 18 and 35 years old in good health.

This chain uses TRBV11-3 with TRBJ2-3; D uncertain. V dropped 5 bases and J dropped 1 base, with 10 bases sitting between them. This CDR3 comprises 14 residues. CDR1 and CDR2 (germline): SGHNT, YENEEA. Here the CDR3 reads CASSVSPGTDTQYF. As DNA, the CDR3 is TGTGCCAGCAGCGTGTCCCCCGGCACAGATACGCAGTATTTT.

The chain links TRBV7-9 to TRBJ1-5; D uncertain. The germline gives CDR1 SEHNR, CDR2 FQNEAQ (reference sequence). There are 13 residues in the CDR3. Trimming left V 6 bases short and J 0 bases short, with 6 bases between. The CDR3 sequence is CASSSNSNQPQHF. The CDR3 DNA sequence: TGTGCCAGCAGTAGTAATAGCAATCAGCCCCAGCATTTT.

V and J are TRBV5-5 and TRBJ2-5; the match to TRBD1 covers 7 bases. Germline trimming cut 3 bases from V and 2 bases from J; bases unmatched to any gene: 7. CDR1 and CDR2 (germline): SGHKS, YYEKEE (reference sequence). The CDR3 is 15 amino acids. In DNA, the CDR3 is TGTGCCAGCAGCTCGGGACAGAAGAATCAAGAGACCCAGTACTTC. Its protein is CASSSGQKNQETQYF.

The J gene is TRBJ2-7, the V gene TRBV7-9; 16 bases align to TRBD2. Germline values: CDR1 SEHNR, CDR2 FQNEAQ (reference sequence). Trimming removed 5 bases from V and 0 bases from J; junction bases left unmatched: 7. The CDR3 spans 18 residues. The CDR3 DNA is TGTGCCAGCAGCGCGGGACTAGCGGGAGGGCCGGGCTCCTACGAGCAGTACTTC. Translation: CASSAGLAGGPGSYEQYF.

Of note for this clone: At one of its ends the junction is not consistent with the germline gene, which may arise from a read error. The same CDR3 can be traced to other DNA sequences in this sample. The chain joins TRBV5-1 to TRBJ1-4; possibly TRBD1 for D (6 bases). The CDR3 extends over 15 amino acids. Germline CDR1 and CDR2: SGHRS and YFSETQ. The CDR3 DNA reads TGCGCCAGCAGCTTACAAGGGACAACAAATGAAAAACTGTTTTTT. This gives the protein CASSLQGTTNEKLFF.

This clone was detected once. Other DNA variants within this sample encode the same CDR3. The CDR3 sequence: CASSLVGGKNTEAFF. Written as DNA, the CDR3 is TGTGCCAGCAGCTTAGTAGGAGGGAAGAACACTGAAGCTTTCTTT. The rearrangement joins TRBV7-2 to TRBJ1-1, with D unclear. Trimming took off 1 base at V and 1 base at J, with 10 bases between the two ends. Per germline, CDR1 SGHTA and CDR2 FQGNSA. CDR3 length equals 15 residues.

The V gene is TRBV10-1, the J gene TRBJ2-7, with 7 bases lining up with TRBD1. Germline assignment: CDR1 WNHNN and CDR2 SYGVQD (reference sequence). This CDR3 has 14 amino acids. Unmatched junction bases numbered 2, after V lost 3 bases and J lost 0 bases. Here the CDR3 reads CASSDRGISYEQYF. The CDR3 region has the DNA TGCGCCAGCAGTGACAGGGGGATCTCCTACGAGCAGTACTTC.

This clone was recorded only once. The chain joins TRBV5-1 to TRBJ2-6; D is possibly TRBD1 or TRBD2 (5 bases each). The CDR3 consists of 16 residues. The V gene's germline CDR1 is SGHRS and CDR2 YFSETQ. V was clipped by 5 bases and J by 1 base, with 13 bases between them. This CDR3 is CASRVGPPSGANVLTF. CDR3 in DNA: TGCGCCAGCAGGGTGGGACCACCTTCTGGGGCCAACGTCCTGACTTTC.

Concerning this clone: One end of the junction fails to match germline, which may point to a read error. V gene TRBV7-7 combines with J gene TRBJ2-1, with TRBD1 matching over 7 bases. The germline gives CDR1 SSHAT, CDR2 FNYEAQ (reference sequence). The CDR3 loop spans 16 amino acids. This CDR3 is CASSPSWGTDYNEQFF. CDR3 nucleotides: TGTGCTAGCAGCCCCTCGTGGGGGACAGACTACAATGAGCAGTTCTTC.

The chain joins TRBV2 to TRBJ2-5, with D possibly called TRBD1 or TRBD2 (6 bases each). The CDR3 sequence is 19 residues long. Germline V gene data show CDR1 as SNHLY and CDR2 as FYNNEI. The V and J ends lost 1 base and 2 bases respectively, with 23 bases between them. The CDR3: CASSEGWGGGRGRQETQYF. The CDR3 nucleotides read TGTGCCAGCAGTGAAGGATGGGGAGGTGGCAGGGGAAGGCAAGAGACCCAGTACTTC. The whole variable domain, remainder taken from reference TRBV2 and TRBJ2-5, is EPEVTQTPSHQVTQMGQEVILRCVPISNHLYFYWYRQILGQKVEFLVSFYNNEISEKSEIFDDQFSVERPDGSNFTLKIRSTKLEDSAMYFCASSEGWGGGRGRQETQYFGPGTRLLVL.

V is TRBV6-5 and J is TRBJ1-4, with D unclear. This CDR3 has 15 residues. Per germline, CDR1 MNHEY and CDR2 SVGAGI. The ends were cut back, 9 bases at V and 0 bases at J, with 14 bases in the middle. CDR3 protein: CASKNWASTNEKLFF. Here the CDR3 DNA reads TGTGCCAGTAAGAATTGGGCCTCAACTAATGAAAAACTGTTTTTT.

J is TRBJ2-7 and V is TRBV7-9; tentatively, D is TRBD2 (6 bases). Germline loops: CDR1 SEHNR, CDR2 FQNEAQ (reference sequence). The germline V and J ends were trimmed by 2 bases and 8 bases, with 16 bases remaining between them. The CDR3 runs to 14 residues. DNA for the CDR3: TGTGCCAGCAGCTTACAGGGCGGGGCTAGGCAGCAGTACTTC. This gives the protein CASSLQGGARQQYF.

Of note for this clone: At the DNA level, this CDR3 is encoded by other sequences in the same sample as well. The V and J genes are TRBV29-1 and TRBJ2-5; D is perhaps TRBD1 (6 bases). There are 12 residues in the CDR3. Germline CDR1 SQVTM, CDR2 ANQGSEA. V dropped 5 bases and J dropped 5 bases, with 12 bases sitting between them. This chain's CDR3 is CSVSGDGETQYF. DNA of the CDR3: TGCAGCGTTTCAGGGGACGGGGAGACCCAGTACTTC.

The chain has TRBV2 and TRBJ2-5; D assignment may be TRBD1 or TRBD2 (6 bases each). The CDR3 has 15 residues. Per germline, CDR1 SNHLY and CDR2 FYNNEI. The ends were cut back, 6 bases at V and 2 bases at J, with 16 bases in the middle. The CDR3 DNA sequence: TGTGCCAGCAGCGCCTTGGGGGCGGGGCAAGAGACCCAGTACTTC. This translates into CASSALGAGQETQYF.

The chain is built from TRBV19 and TRBJ1-2, with 7 positions matching TRBD1. The CDR3 covers 16 residues. From germline, CDR1 is LNHDA and CDR2 SQIVND (reference sequence). Trimming took 4 bases from V and 7 from J; bases not matched to a gene: 15. The CDR3 is CASSTRSRTGPFGYTF. The CDR3 DNA is TGTGCCAGTAGTACCAGAAGCCGGACAGGACCATTTGGCTACACCTTC.

This clone came up a few times. The V gene is TRBV5-8, the J gene TRBJ2-7, with a tentative D call TRBD2 (6 bases). With 5 bases removed from V and 2 bases from J, the gap between germline ends came to 14 bases. Germline V gene data show CDR1 as SGHTS and CDR2 as YDEGEE. The CDR3 totals 14 residues. The DNA for the CDR3 is TGTGCCAGCAGAACCGGGACTGACGCCTACGAGCAGTACTTC. It yields the protein CASRTGTDAYEQYF.

The genes are TRBV11-3 and TRBJ2-3, with 9 bases that match TRBD2. This CDR3 is 15 amino acids long. Germline CDR1 and CDR2: SGHNT and YENEEA. J was trimmed by 5 bases and V by 5 bases; bases with no gene match: 8. CDR3 sequence reads: CASSPVRGGRDTQYF. CDR3 nucleotide sequence: TGTGCCAGCAGCCCCGTGCGGGGGGGCCGAGATACGCAGTATTTT.

The chain is built from TRBV7-3 and TRBJ2-7; D is undetermined. The V end lost 2 bases, the J end lost 3 bases, and 8 bases lay between the germline ends. The CDR3 consists of 13 residues. The germline gives CDR1 SGHTA, CDR2 FQGTGA. In DNA form, the CDR3 reads TGTGCCAGCAGCTTATCTGACGGCTACGAGCAGTACTTC. Encoded protein: CASSLSDGYEQYF.